In its sample, the clone carrying this T cell receptor (beta chain) was seen many times. Its antigen is not identified. Germline V CDR1 and CDR2: MDHEN, SYDVKM. V lost 3 bases, J lost 0 bases, and 21 bases lay in between. The CDR3 extends over 18 amino acids. The data were taken from a study of Graves' ophthalmopathy and Graves' hyperthyroidism. Hyperthyroidism is called stable when no ophthalmopathy develops within 18 months of follow-up. Newly diagnosed hyperthyroidism donors, aged 18 to 65, duration under 2 months. Findings and limits, study-wide: Most thyroid-expanded clonotypes exceeding 0.001 frequency were also found in blood.

Scientists amplified the TCR beta CDR3 regions from RNA transcripts. After a first-round RT-PCR with HTBI primers, a second-round multiplex PCR was run. In TCRdb, the multiplex PCR reads were re-called with MiXCR into one record per CDR3 protein. Among hundreds of thousands of distinct CDR3 sequences listed, over 20% were seen once. The chain combines TRBV28 with TRBJ2-7; D may match TRBD1 or TRBD2 (5 bases each). Sequenced sample: peripheral blood. The sequence derives from a woman aged 18-29 years with stable Graves' hyperthyroidism. CDR3 protein: CASSFSPGLGASSYEQYF. The CDR3, as DNA: TGTGCCAGCAGTTTCTCCCCGGGCCTCGGGGCCAGCTCCTACGAGCAGTACTTC.